The 15 T cell receptor beta chains presented below share a single source sample, sequenced in a study of response to subunit inactivated influenza vaccine. TCRdb fed the RT-PCR reads into MiXCR, producing one record per CDR3 protein. The table includes roughly 650,000 distinct CDR3 sequences, 14% detected once. The sequenced sample was PBMCs from blood, obtained 14 to 15 days before vaccination. The origin of the receptors is a man aged 45-65 years who received an inactivated influenza vaccine.

Only a few counts were recorded for this clonotype. V usage is TRBV14 and J usage is TRBJ2-1; D remains ambiguous. V was trimmed by 0 bases and J by 0 bases, leaving 9 bases between them. The germline V gene encodes CDR1 SGHDN and CDR2 FVKESK. The CDR3 runs to 16 residues. The CDR3 DNA reads as TGTGCCAGCAGCCAAGATGGTCCTAGCTCCTACAATGAGCAGTTCTTC. Its protein product is CASSQDGPSSYNEQFF.

The chain links TRBV7-2 to TRBJ2-1; 14 nucleotides line up with TRBD2. Trimming at V came to 4 bases and at J to 15 bases, leaving 8 bases not matched to a gene. The CDR3 runs 14 residues. Germline V gene sequence: CDR1 SGHTA, CDR2 FQGNSA. As DNA, the CDR3 is TGTGCCAGCAGCTCAGGACTAGCGGGAGGAGGACTGTTCTTC. It is translated as CASSSGLAGGGLFF. Drawing the rest from reference TRBV7-2 and TRBJ2-1, the complete variable domain is GAGVSQSPSNKVTEKGKDVELRCDPISGHTALYWYRQSLGQGLEFLIYFQGNSAPDKSGLPSDRFSAERTGGSVSTLTIQRTQQEDSAVYLCASSSGLAGGGLFFGPGTRLTVL.

This clonotype has a count of ten or more. The V call is TRBV18, the J call TRBJ1-5; 7 bases are a match to TRBD1. The V and J ends lost 2 bases and 2 bases, in that order; junction bases with no gene match: 0. This CDR3 has 14 residues. CDR1 is KGHSH and CDR2 is LQKENI in the germline V gene. CDR3 in DNA: TGTGCCAGCTCACCAGACAGGGGCAATCAGCCCCAGCATTTT. It is translated as CASSPDRGNQPQHF.

The rearrangement joins TRBV5-5 to TRBJ2-3; 8 nucleotides line up with TRBD2. This CDR3 contains 18 residues. V lost 0 bases to trimming and J lost 3 bases; unmatched junction nucleotides: 12. Germline-derived CDR1 and CDR2 are SGHKS and YYEKEE (reference sequence). The CDR3 spells CASSLVPPGGASTDTQYF. CDR3 in DNA: TGTGCCAGCAGCTTGGTTCCGCCCGGGGGGGCCTCGACAGATACGCAGTATTTT.

This clonotype has more than one count but fewer than ten. The rearrangement joins TRBV5-1 to TRBJ2-7; TRBD2 is a possible D gene (6 bases). In germline, CDR1 is SGHRS, CDR2 YFSETQ. The V end was cut by 3 bases, the J end by 1 base, with 11 bases between. The CDR3 extends over 14 amino acids. The CDR3 DNA reads as TGCGCCAGCAGCTCTGGGGCGGGGTCCTACGAGCAGTACTTC. Encoded protein: CASSSGAGSYEQYF.

This clonotype has more than one count but fewer than ten. The rearrangement joins TRBV20-1 to TRBJ2-3; D not resolved. Per the germline V gene, CDR1 is DFQATT and CDR2 is SNEGSKA (reference sequence). The CDR3 has 15 residues. The germline V and J ends were trimmed by 2 bases and 2 bases, with 14 bases remaining between them. The chain's CDR3 is CSARPPLVTTDTQYF. The CDR3 coding sequence is TGCAGTGCTAGACCACCCCTAGTCACCACAGATACGCAGTATTTT.

The chain is built from TRBV4-2 and TRBJ1-5; TRBD1 aligns across 7 bases. This CDR3 has 15 amino acids. CDR1 and CDR2 (germline): LGHNA, YNFKEQ. V lost 0 bases, J lost 7 bases, and 6 bases stayed unmatched. The CDR3 DNA is TGTGCCAGCAGCCAAGATCGAGGGGGCAGGCAGCCCCAGCATTTT. Its translation: CASSQDRGGRQPQHF.

This sequence joins TRBV20-1 and TRBJ2-7; either TRBD1 or TRBD2 may fit D (5 bases each). V was shortened by 3 bases and J by 3 bases, with 18 bases between the two germline ends. Germline values: CDR1 DFQATT, CDR2 SNEGSKA (reference sequence). This CDR3 spans 15 amino acids. The chain's CDR3 is CSASRRDRLNYEQYF. The CDR3 DNA is TGCAGTGCTAGCCGCCGGGACCGTCTCAACTACGAGCAGTACTTC.

This chain links TRBV28 with TRBJ2-7; D may correspond to TRBD1 or TRBD2 (6 bases each). V was pared by 8 bases and J by 2 bases, with 19 bases between. The CDR3 loop spans 15 amino acids. Germline V gene lookup returns CDR1 MDHEN and CDR2 SYDVKM. The CDR3 DNA reads as TGTGCCAGCGGAGGGACCGGGACAAAAACCTACGAGCAGTACTTC. Its translation is CASGGTGTKTYEQYF.

This clonotype was found a few times. The chain carries TRBV4-3 and TRBJ2-3, with D perhaps matching TRBD2 (6 bases). Germline V lookup: CDR1 LGHNA, CDR2 YSLEER. V dropped 3 bases and J dropped 8 bases, with 18 bases sitting between them. This CDR3 is built from 15 residues. The CDR3 reads CASSQKAGAEGTQYF. CDR3 sequence (DNA): TGCGCCAGCAGCCAGAAAGCAGGAGCGGAGGGTACGCAGTATTTT.

Concerning this clonotype: A read error may be the cause here, since a much bigger clone is one base away. The chain links TRBV12-3 or TRBV12-4 to TRBJ2-1; D possibly corresponds to TRBD2 (6 bases). There are 13 residues in the CDR3. Trimming stripped 4 bases from V and 9 bases from J, with 13 bases between. CDR3 nucleotide sequence: TGTGCCAGCAGTTCGGGACTCTTCGTTGAGCAGTTCTTC. This gives the protein CASSSGLFVEQFF.

This clonotype was counted a few times. The junction does not match germline at one end; this may be a read error. This chain links TRBV11-1 with TRBJ2-7, with TRBD2 matching over 9 bases. This CDR3 has 14 amino acids. Germline CDR1 SGHAT, CDR2 FQDESV (reference sequence). In DNA form, the CDR3 reads TGTGCCAGCAGCCTAGCGGGACGGGTGTTCGGGCAGTACTTC. It specifies CASSLAGRVFGQYF.

This clonotype was picked up many times. The rearrangement joins TRBV7-2 to TRBJ1-2, with D perhaps matching TRBD1 (6 bases). The V end was cut by 5 bases, the J end by 1 base, with 8 bases between. The CDR3 sequence is 13 residues long. Germline V gives CDR1 SGHTA, CDR2 FQGNSA. Here the CDR3 reads CASSRDINYGYTF. The CDR3 nucleotides read TGTGCCAGCAGCAGGGACATTAACTATGGCTACACCTTC.

This clonotype was counted many times. This chain links TRBV7-8 with TRBJ2-3, with a tentative D call TRBD1 (5 bases). V lost 4 bases and J 1 base, leaving 12 bases between the germline ends. This CDR3 has 15 amino acids. Germline V gives CDR1 SGHVS, CDR2 FQNEAQ. This chain's CDR3 is CASSWGTIGTDTQYF. In DNA, the CDR3 is TGTGCCAGCAGCTGGGGCACTATAGGCACAGATACGCAGTATTTT. The whole variable domain, remainder taken from reference TRBV7-8 and TRBJ2-3, is GAGVSQSPRYKVAKRGQDVALRCDPISGHVSLFWYQQALGQGPEFLTYFQNEAQLDKSGLPSDRFFAERPEGSVSTLKIQRTQQEDSAVYLCASSWGTIGTDTQYFGPGTRLTVL.

This chain connects TRBV7-2 to TRBJ2-1; 8 bases line up with TRBD2. Germline V gene sequence: CDR1 SGHTA, CDR2 FQGNSA. CDR3 size: 16 residues. The V segment lost 3 bases and the J segment 12 bases; nucleotides outside the gene matches: 16. CDR3 sequence reads: CASSFHWTSPRTWQFF. The CDR3 DNA reads TGTGCCAGCAGCTTCCATTGGACTAGCCCGCGGACATGGCAGTTCTTC.